Listed below are T cell receptor beta chains from one sample, sequenced in a study of T cell changes during pregnancy in multiple sclerosis. The protocol was immunoSEQ multiplex PCR, while the TCRdb copy is restricted to in-frame clones and leaves out a portion. The data show 20,000 to 25,000 clones, about 82% seen once. Sequenced material: CD8+ T cells from peripheral blood mononuclear cells, taken in the first trimester of pregnancy. These TCRs come from a female donor in good health, enrolled as a control in a pregnancy study. The CDR3 runs from the conserved cysteine through the conserved F or W. The D gene is left open where the match is weak. Size is stated for part of the rows, as once, few or many counts, or as a class when the clone is expanded.

D gene	clone size	J gene	V gene	CDR3 DNA	CDR3 protein
.	.	TRBJ1-1	TRBV7-6	TGTGCCAGCAGCGCGGCACAGGGCTTGAACACTGAAGCTTTCTTT	CASSAAQGLNTEAFF
.	few	TRBJ1-2	TRBV27	TGTGCCAGCAGTTTATCCGGGACTCGTGGCTACACCTTC	CASSLSGTRGYTF
TRBD2	.	TRBJ2-7	TRBV6-6	TGTGCCAGCAGCACCACTAGCGGGAGCTCCTACGAGCAGTACTTC	CASSTTSGSSYEQYF
.	.	TRBJ2-7	TRBV30	TGTGCCTGGAGTGTATCAGGGGCCCCCTACGAGCAGTACTTC	CAWSVSGAPYEQYF
TRBD1	.	TRBJ1-1	TRBV30	TGTGCCTGGAGTGTACACGCAGGGGGCACTGAAGCTTTCTTT	CAWSVHAGGTEAFF
TRBD2	.	TRBJ2-3	TRBV7-9	TGTGCCAGCAGTCCAGCGGGGGGGTTCACAGATACGCAGTATTTT	CASSPAGGFTDTQYF
.	once	TRBJ2-2	TRBV7-3	TGTGCCAGCAGCTTACTAAGGCGGGGGAACACCGGGGAGCTGTTTTTT	CASSLLRRGNTGELFF
TRBD1	.	TRBJ1-2	TRBV7-9	TGTGCCAGCAGCTCCCCCCGGGACAGAAATGGCTACACCTTC	CASSSPRDRNGYTF
TRBD2	.	TRBJ2-3	TRBV13	TGTGCCAGCAGCTCCCGGACTAGCATAAGAACAGATACGCAGTATTTT	CASSSRTSIRTDTQYF
TRBD1	.	TRBJ1-6	TRBV27	TGTGCCAGCAGTTTAAGGGGCACGACAGGGGCTAATAATTCACCCCTCCACTTT	CASSLRGTTGANNSPLHF
TRBD1	.	TRBJ2-5	TRBV19	TGTGCCAGTAGTTTGACAGGGGGATCTAAGACCCAGTACTTC	CASSLTGGSKTQYF
TRBD1	.	TRBJ2-1	TRBV14	TGTGCCAGCAGCCTTCCCCGGACAGGGACCTACAATGAGCAGTTCTTC	CASSLPRTGTYNEQFF
TRBD1	.	TRBJ1-1	TRBV6-1	TGTGCCAGCAGTGAAGGTGTGACAGGGCGTTCTGAAGCTTTCTTT	CASSEGVTGRSEAFF
TRBD1	.	TRBJ1-2	TRBV6-1	TGTGCCAGCAGTGAAGCGACAGGGGGCTATGGCTACACCTTC	CASSEATGGYGYTF
.	.	TRBJ1-1	TRBV4-1	TGCGCCAGCAGCCAAGATGGGGCAGGGCTGAACACTGAAGCTTTCTTT	CASSQDGAGLNTEAFF
TRBD1	.	TRBJ2-3	TRBV27	TGTGCCAGCAGTTTCCGCCGGGACAGAGGAGATACGCAGTATTTT	CASSFRRDRGDTQYF
TRBD1	once	TRBJ2-5	TRBV28	TGTGCCAGCAGTTTGGGCCAGGGGGCGGTTGAGACCCAGTACTTC	CASSLGQGAVETQYF
.	.	TRBJ2-2	TRBV7-9	TGTGCCAGCAGCTTCAGGGGCGCTGCCGGGGAGCTGTTTTTT	CASSFRGAAGELFF
TRBD2	.	TRBJ2-1	TRBV6-1	TGTGCCAGCACCCGAGGGGTAGCGGGAAGTCATGAGCAGTTCTTC	CASTRGVAGSHEQFF
.	.	TRBJ2-5	TRBV2	TGTGCCAGCAGTGTTGGGTGGGACTCCAAAGAGACCCAGTACTTC	CASSVGWDSKETQYF
.	.	TRBJ1-1	TRBV7-8	TGTGCCAGCAGCTTAGCGCTAGGGACAAACTACACTGAAGCTTTCTTT	CASSLALGTNYTEAFF
.	.	TRBJ2-3	TRBV29-1	TGCAGCGTTGTAGACGGCGGGACAGATACGCAGTATTTT	CSVVDGGTDTQYF
.	.	TRBJ1-6	TRBV6-1	TGTGCCAGCAGTCTCCGGGCGGGGGACTCACCCCTCCACTTT	CASSLRAGDSPLHF
TRBD2	.	TRBJ2-1	TRBV7-8	TGTGCCAGCAGCTTATTAGCGGGATTAAATGAGCAGTTCTTC	CASSLLAGLNEQFF
TRBD1	.	TRBJ1-2	TRBV29-1	TGCAGCGTTGAAGATCTGGGGAATACCGGGACAGCATATGGCTACACCTTC	CSVEDLGNTGTAYGYTF
.	.	TRBJ2-3	TRBV19	TGTGCCAGTAGTCCAAACACAGATACGCAGTATTTT	CASSPNTDTQYF
.	once	TRBJ1-4	TRBV6-6	TGTGCCAGCAGTTACTCGAGGGAGGGAGGGGGTGAAAAACTGTTTTTT	CASSYSREGGGEKLFF
.	.	TRBJ1-1	TRBV6-6	TGTGCCAGCAGTCCCCACAGGGCTGAAGCTTTCTTT	CASSPHRAEAFF
TRBD2	.	TRBJ2-1	TRBV10-3	TGTGCCATCAGTGAAACGCTAGCGGGCGACGAGCAGTTCTTC	CAISETLAGDEQFF
.	.	TRBJ1-1	TRBV6-6	TGTGCCAGCAGTTACGTCGGCGGGAACACTGAAGCTTTCTTT	CASSYVGGNTEAFF
.	.	TRBJ1-1	TRBV6-4	TGTGCCAGCACCGAGGGGGAGAACACTGAAGCTTTCTTT	CASTEGENTEAFF
.	.	TRBJ1-2	TRBV6-6	TGTGCCAGCAGTTCATCGACAGTGAACTATGGCTACACCTTC	CASSSSTVNYGYTF
.	.	TRBJ1-1	TRBV19	TGTGCCAGTAGTGTGGGGGGGTGGCGAAGCGCCATCGAAGCTTTCTTT	CASSVGGWRSAIEAFF
.	.	TRBJ2-7	TRBV6-1	TGTGCCAGCAGTAGGGGCCAGACCTCCTACGAGCAGTACTTC	CASSRGQTSYEQYF
.	.	TRBJ2-7	TRBV15	TGTGCCACCAGCAGAGATATCAGGTCCGAGCAGTACTTC	CATSRDIRSEQYF
.	.	TRBJ2-1	TRBV4-2	TGTGCCAGCAGCCAAGGTACTCTAAATGAGCAGTTCTTC	CASSQGTLNEQFF
TRBD1	.	TRBJ2-7	TRBV10-3	TGTGCCAGCAGTGAGGGGGACAGCTCCTACGAGCAGTACTTC	CASSEGDSSYEQYF
.	.	TRBJ2-2	TRBV6-4	TGTGCCAGCAGTATGGCAGGGCCCACCGGGGAGCTGTTTTTT	CASSMAGPTGELFF
TRBD1	.	TRBJ1-1	TRBV5-1	TGCGCCAGCAGCCCCACAACAGGGGTGAACACTGAAGCTTTCTTT	CASSPTTGVNTEAFF
TRBD2	.	TRBJ2-1	TRBV4-1	TGCGCCAGCAGCTTGCCCGGGACTAGCGGGGTCAATGAGCAGTTCTTC	CASSLPGTSGVNEQFF
TRBD1	.	TRBJ1-2	TRBV27	TGTGCCAGCAGTTTCGGACAGGCCTATGGCTACACCTTC	CASSFGQAYGYTF
TRBD1	.	TRBJ1-2	TRBV7-9	TGTGCCAGCAGCAGACAGGGGGCGATCTATGGCTACACCTTC	CASSRQGAIYGYTF
.	.	TRBJ1-2	TRBV19	TGTGCCACCCGAGGGCCCGGGTCGAATGGCTACACCTTC	CATRGPGSNGYTF
.	.	TRBJ2-5	TRBV18	TGTGCCAGCTCACCGGGAGAGAAGACCCAGTACTTC	CASSPGEKTQYF
TRBD1	.	TRBJ1-1	TRBV28	TGTGCCAGCAGCACGACAGGGGGCGTGAACACTGAAGCTTTCTTT	CASSTTGGVNTEAFF
TRBD1	.	TRBJ1-1	TRBV9	TGTGCCAGCAGCGTAGAAACAGGGGGCGGCACTGAAGCTTTCTTT	CASSVETGGGTEAFF
.	.	TRBJ2-2	TRBV6-5	TGTGCCAGCAAGTCGGCCGGGGAGCTGTTTTTT	CASKSAGELFF
.	.	TRBJ1-2	TRBV5-8	TGTGCCAGCAGCTTGGTGGCAGAGGTAAACTATGGCTACACCTTC	CASSLVAEVNYGYTF
.	.	TRBJ2-5	TRBV28	TGTGCCAGCAGTCCTCCGTCGTACCAAGAGACCCAGTACTTC	CASSPPSYQETQYF
TRBD2	few	TRBJ2-3	TRBV7-3	TGTGCCAGCAGCTTAACTAGCGGGAGTAAAGATACGCAGTATTTT	CASSLTSGSKDTQYF
TRBD1	.	TRBJ1-1	TRBV27	TGTGCCAGCAGTTTGACAGGGACTGAGAACACTGAAGCTTTCTTT	CASSLTGTENTEAFF
.	.	TRBJ2-6	TRBV6-1	TGTGCCAGCACTCCAGGGGACTCTGGGGCCAACGTCCTGACTTTC	CASTPGDSGANVLTF
TRBD1	.	TRBJ2-7	TRBV5-1	TGCGCCAGCAGCGGCGGGACAGGGCCCAACGAGCAGTACTTC	CASSGGTGPNEQYF
TRBD1	few	TRBJ1-3	TRBV5-1	TGCGCCAGCAGCTCGACAGGGGCCCTCTCTGGAAACACCATATATTTT	CASSSTGALSGNTIYF
TRBD1	.	TRBJ2-7	TRBV6-1	TGTGCCAGCAGTGAAGATATCGGGACAGGCTCCTACGAGCAGTACTTC	CASSEDIGTGSYEQYF